The 6 T cell receptor beta chains listed next were all sequenced from one sample in a study of T cell changes during pregnancy in multiple sclerosis. TCRdb keeps only in-frame clones here, not all; method: immunoSEQ multiplex PCR. The repertoire holds around 100,000 clones, with roughly 90% as singletons. Sequences were derived from peripheral blood, sampled after pregnancy. The receptors come from a female donor with multiple sclerosis, enrolled in a pregnancy study.

The rearrangement uses TRBV7-3 and TRBJ2-5; 7 bases are shared with TRBD1. The length of the CDR3 is 13 residues. V lost 5 bases, J lost 2 bases, and 2 bases stayed unmatched. Germline V gene lookup returns CDR1 SGHTA and CDR2 FQGTGA. In DNA form, the CDR3 reads TGTGCCAGCAGCGGGACAGTTCAAGAGACCCAGTACTTC. Translation: CASSGTVQETQYF.

This clone showed up just a few times. This chain's CDR3 is CASSSDRVRDGYTF. For the CDR3, the DNA is TGTGCCAGCAGCTCTGACAGGGTGCGCGATGGCTACACCTTC. The rearrangement links TRBV5-4 to TRBJ1-2, with 7 bases lining up with TRBD1. V shed 3 bases, J shed 6 bases, and the junction held 8 bases outside the gene matches. The CDR3 has 14 amino acids. Germline CDR1 is SGHNT and CDR2 is YYREEE (reference sequence).

Only a few counts were recorded for this clone. V and J are TRBV2 and TRBJ1-1; D unclear. The germline V gene has CDR1 SNHLY and CDR2 FYNNEI. The V end lost 3 bases, the J end lost 0 bases, and 8 bases lay between the germline ends. This CDR3 is 14 amino acids long. Here the CDR3 reads CASSENNMNTEAFF. The CDR3 bases are TGTGCCAGCAGTGAGAACAACATGAACACTGAAGCTTTCTTT.

The chain uses TRBV11-2 and TRBJ2-7, with TRBD1 matching over 8 bases. V lost 5 bases, J lost 0 bases, and 3 bases stayed unmatched. Per the germline V gene, CDR1 is SGHAT and CDR2 is FQNNGV. This CDR3 is 14 amino acids long. The CDR3 loop is CASSRGQGSYEQYF. In DNA form, the CDR3 reads TGTGCCAGCAGCCGCGGACAGGGCTCCTACGAGCAGTACTTC.

The V and J genes are TRBV14 and TRBJ1-2, with TRBD1 as a possible D gene (6 bases). Trimming removed 2 bases at V and 3 bases at J, with 10 bases between. From germline, CDR1 is SGHDN and CDR2 FVKESK. The CDR3 runs 14 residues. In DNA form, the CDR3 reads TGTGCCAGCAGCCAATACAGGGCAGACTATGGCTACACCTTC. Residues: CASSQYRADYGYTF.

The chain combines TRBV5-6 with TRBJ2-3; 9 bases agree with TRBD2. This CDR3 has 15 amino acids. Germline values: CDR1 SGHDT, CDR2 YYEEEE. J was trimmed by 2 bases and V by 7 bases; bases with no gene match: 8. This chain's CDR3 is CASYGRGGATDTQYF. Written as DNA, the CDR3 is TGTGCCAGCTACGGGCGGGGGGGGGCCACAGATACGCAGTATTTT.